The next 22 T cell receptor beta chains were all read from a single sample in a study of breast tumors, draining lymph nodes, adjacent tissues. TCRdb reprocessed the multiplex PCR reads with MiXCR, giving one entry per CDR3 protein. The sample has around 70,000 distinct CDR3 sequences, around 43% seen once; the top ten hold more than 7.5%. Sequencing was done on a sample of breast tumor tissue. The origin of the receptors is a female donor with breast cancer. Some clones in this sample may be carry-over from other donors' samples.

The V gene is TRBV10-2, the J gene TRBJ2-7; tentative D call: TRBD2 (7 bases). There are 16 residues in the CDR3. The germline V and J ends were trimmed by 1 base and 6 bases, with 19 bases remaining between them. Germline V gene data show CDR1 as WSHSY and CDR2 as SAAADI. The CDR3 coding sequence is TGCGCCAGCAGTGAGTGGCTAGGGGGGGCTATAAGCGAGCAGTACTTC. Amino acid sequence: CASSEWLGGAISEQYF.

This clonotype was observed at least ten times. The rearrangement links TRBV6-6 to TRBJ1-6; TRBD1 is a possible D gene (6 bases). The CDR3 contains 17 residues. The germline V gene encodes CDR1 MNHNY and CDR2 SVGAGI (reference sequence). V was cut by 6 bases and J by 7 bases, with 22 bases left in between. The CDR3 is CASRRGGDNSPNSPLHF. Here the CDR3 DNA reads TGTGCCAGCAGGAGGGGGGGAGACAATTCACCCAATTCACCCCTCCACTTT.

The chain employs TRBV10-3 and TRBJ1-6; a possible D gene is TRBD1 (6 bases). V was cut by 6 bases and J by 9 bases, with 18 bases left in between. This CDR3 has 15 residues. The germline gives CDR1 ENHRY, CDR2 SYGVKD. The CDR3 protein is CAIRSDRTESSPLHF. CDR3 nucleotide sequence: TGTGCCATCAGGTCAGACAGGACGGAAAGTTCACCCCTCCACTTT.

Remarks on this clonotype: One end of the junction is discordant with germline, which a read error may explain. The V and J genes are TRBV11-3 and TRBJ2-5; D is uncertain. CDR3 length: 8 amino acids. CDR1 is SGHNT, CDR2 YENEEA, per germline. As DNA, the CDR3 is TGTGCCAGCAGCGCCCGGGACTTC. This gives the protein CASSARDF.

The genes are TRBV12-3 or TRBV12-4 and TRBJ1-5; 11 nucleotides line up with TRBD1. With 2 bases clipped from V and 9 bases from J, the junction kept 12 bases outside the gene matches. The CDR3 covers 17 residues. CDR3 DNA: TGTGCCAGCAGTTTATACGGGGGACAGGGGGACAGTCGGCCCCAGCATTTT. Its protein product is CASSLYGGQGDSRPQHF.

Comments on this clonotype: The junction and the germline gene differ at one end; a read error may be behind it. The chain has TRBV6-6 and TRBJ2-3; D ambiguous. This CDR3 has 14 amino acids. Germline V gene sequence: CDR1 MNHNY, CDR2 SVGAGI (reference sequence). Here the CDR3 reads CASSYGSGYNTQCF. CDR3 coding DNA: TGTGCCAGCAGTTACGGATCCGGGTACAATACGCAGTGTTTT.

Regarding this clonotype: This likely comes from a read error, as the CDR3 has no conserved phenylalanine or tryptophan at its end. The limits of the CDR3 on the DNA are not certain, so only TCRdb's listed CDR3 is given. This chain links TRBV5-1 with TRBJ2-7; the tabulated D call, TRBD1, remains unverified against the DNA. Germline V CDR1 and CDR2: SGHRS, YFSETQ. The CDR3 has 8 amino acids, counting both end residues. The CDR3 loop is CASRTQDR.

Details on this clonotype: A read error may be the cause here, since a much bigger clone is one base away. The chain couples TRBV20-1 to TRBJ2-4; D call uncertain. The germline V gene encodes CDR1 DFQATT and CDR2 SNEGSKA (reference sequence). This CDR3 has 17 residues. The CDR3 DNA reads TGCAGTGCTAGACACAATAAGGGTTGGATAACCAAAAACATTCGGTACTTC. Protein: CSARHNKGWITKNIRYF.

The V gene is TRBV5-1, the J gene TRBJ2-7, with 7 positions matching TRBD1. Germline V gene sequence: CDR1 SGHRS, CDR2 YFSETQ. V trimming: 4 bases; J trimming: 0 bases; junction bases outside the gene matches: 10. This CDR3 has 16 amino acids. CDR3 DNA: TGCGCCAGCAGCCCTCTTTTAGGGGGCTCCTCCTACGAGCAGTACTTC. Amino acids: CASSPLLGGSSYEQYF.

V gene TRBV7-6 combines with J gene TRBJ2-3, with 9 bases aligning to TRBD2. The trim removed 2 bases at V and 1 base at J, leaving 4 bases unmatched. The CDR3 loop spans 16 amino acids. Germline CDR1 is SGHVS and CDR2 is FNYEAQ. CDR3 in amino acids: CASSLYSGGRTDTQYF. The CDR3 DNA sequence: TGTGCCAGCAGCTTATACAGCGGGGGGCGCACAGATACGCAGTATTTT.

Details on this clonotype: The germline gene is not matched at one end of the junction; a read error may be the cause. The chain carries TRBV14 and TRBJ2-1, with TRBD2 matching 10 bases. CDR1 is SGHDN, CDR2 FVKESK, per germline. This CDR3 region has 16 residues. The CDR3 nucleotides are TGTGCCAGCAGCCCGGGACTAGCGCCACCCTACAATGAGCAGTTCTTT. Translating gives CASSPGLAPPYNEQFF.

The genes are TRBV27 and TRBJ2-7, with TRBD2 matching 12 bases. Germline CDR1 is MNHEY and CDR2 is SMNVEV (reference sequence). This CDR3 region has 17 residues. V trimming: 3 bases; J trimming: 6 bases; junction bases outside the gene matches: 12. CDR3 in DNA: TGTGCCAGCAGTTTCCTCTCTAGCGGGAGGGAGGGCTGCGAGCAGTACTTC. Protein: CASSFLSSGREGCEQYF.

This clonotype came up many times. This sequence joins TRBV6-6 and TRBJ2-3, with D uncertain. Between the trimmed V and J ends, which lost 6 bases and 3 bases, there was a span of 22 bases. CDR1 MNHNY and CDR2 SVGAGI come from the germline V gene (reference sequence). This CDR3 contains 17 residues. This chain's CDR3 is CASRLLAIRSRTDTQYF. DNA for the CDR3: TGTGCCAGCAGGCTACTGGCCATAAGAAGTCGGACAGATACGCAGTATTTT.

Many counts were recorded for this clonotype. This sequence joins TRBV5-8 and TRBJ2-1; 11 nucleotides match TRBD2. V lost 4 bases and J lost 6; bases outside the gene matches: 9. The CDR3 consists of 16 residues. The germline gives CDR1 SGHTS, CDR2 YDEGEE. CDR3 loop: CASSPLTTSGVNEQFF. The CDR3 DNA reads TGTGCCAGCAGCCCCCTAACGACTAGCGGGGTCAATGAGCAGTTCTTC.

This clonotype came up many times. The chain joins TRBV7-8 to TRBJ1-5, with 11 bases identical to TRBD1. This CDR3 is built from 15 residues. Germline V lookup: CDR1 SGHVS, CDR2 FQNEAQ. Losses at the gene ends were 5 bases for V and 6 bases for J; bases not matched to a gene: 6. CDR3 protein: CASSQDRGPSQPQHF. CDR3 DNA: TGTGCCAGCAGCCAGGACAGGGGGCCGAGTCAGCCCCAGCATTTT.

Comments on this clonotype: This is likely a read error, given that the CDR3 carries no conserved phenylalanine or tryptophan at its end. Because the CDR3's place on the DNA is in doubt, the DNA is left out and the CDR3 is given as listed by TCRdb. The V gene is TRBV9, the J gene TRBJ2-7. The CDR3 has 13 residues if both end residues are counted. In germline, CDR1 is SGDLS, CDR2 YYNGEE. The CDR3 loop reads CASSVGYSYEQHS.

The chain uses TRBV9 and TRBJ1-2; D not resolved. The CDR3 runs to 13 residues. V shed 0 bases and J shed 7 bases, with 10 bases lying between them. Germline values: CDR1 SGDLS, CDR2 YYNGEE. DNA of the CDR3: TGTGCCAGCAGCGTAGAAGGACTATCTGGCTACACCTTC. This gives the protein CASSVEGLSGYTF.

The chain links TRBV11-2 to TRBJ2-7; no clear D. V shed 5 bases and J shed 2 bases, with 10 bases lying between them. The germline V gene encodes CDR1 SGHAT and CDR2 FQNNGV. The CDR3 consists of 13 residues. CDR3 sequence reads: CASSPPCAYEQYF. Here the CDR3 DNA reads TGTGCCAGCAGCCCTCCGTGCGCCTACGAGCAGTACTTC.

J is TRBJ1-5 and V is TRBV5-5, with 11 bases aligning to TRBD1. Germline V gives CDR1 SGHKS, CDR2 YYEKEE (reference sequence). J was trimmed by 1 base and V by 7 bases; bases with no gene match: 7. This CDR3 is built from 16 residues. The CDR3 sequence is CASGWTGGPSNQPQHF. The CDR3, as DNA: TGTGCCAGCGGATGGACAGGGGGCCCGAGCAATCAGCCCCAGCATTTT.

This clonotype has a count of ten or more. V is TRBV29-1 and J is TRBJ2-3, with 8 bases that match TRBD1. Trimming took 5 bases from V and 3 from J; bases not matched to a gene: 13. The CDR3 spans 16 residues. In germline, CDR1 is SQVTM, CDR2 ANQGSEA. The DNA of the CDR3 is TGCAGCGTTCGCGGGCGGCAGGGGGCGCGGACAGATACGCAGTATTTT. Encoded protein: CSVRGRQGARTDTQYF.

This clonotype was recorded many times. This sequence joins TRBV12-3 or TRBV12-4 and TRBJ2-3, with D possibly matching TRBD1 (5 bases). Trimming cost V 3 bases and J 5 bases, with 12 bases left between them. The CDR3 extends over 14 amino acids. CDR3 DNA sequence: TGTGCCAGCAGTTTGGAAGGGGTCAGAGATACGCAGTATTTT. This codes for CASSLEGVRDTQYF.

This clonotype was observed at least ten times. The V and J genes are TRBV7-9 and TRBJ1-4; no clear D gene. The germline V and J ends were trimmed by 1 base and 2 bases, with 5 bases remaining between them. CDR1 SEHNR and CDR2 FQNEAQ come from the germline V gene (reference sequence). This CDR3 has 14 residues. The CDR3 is CASSLGRTNEKLFF. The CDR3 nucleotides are TGTGCCAGCAGCTTAGGACGGACTAATGAAAAACTGTTTTTT.